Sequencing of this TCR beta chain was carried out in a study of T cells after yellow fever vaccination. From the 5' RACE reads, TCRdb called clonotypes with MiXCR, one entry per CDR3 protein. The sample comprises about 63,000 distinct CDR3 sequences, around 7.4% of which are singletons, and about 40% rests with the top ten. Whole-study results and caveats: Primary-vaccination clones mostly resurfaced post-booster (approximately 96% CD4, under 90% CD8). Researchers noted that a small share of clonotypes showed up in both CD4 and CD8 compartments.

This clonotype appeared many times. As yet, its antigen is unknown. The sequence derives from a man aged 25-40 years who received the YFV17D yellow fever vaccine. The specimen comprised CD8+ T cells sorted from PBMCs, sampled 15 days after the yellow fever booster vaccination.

The CDR3 DNA sequence: TGCAGTGCTAGAGATCTCCTAGCGGCTAATAATGAGCAGTTCTTC. Translation: CSARDLLAANNEQFF. This chain connects TRBV20-1 to TRBJ2-1, with TRBD2 matching over 7 bases. The CDR3 loop spans 15 amino acids. V shed 0 bases and J 7 bases; nucleotides not matched to a gene: 9. Germline V gene sequence: CDR1 DFQATT, CDR2 SNEGSKA (reference sequence).